This TCR beta chain is drawn from a study of shared clonotypes between healthy human individuals. Splitting of CD4+ cells produced CD45RA+ naive and CD45RA-negative memory subsets. Study conclusions and caveats: A reduction in generation probabilities was seen for non-shared clonotypes relative to those shared by all four donors. The represented genetic and exposure-history diversity was limited by the small number of donors.

About this clone itself: The antigen is unknown. In the same sample, other DNA sequences code for this CDR3.

V was shortened by 4 bases and J by 4 bases, with 7 bases between the two germline ends. The CDR3 is 12 residues long. Germline CDR1 reads MDHEN; CDR2 reads SYDVKM. Under the authors' procedure: Junction-only immunoSEQ data arrived without quality scores, meaning filtering differed. Libraries were prepared by immunoSEQ multiplex PCR; TCRdb keeps only in-frame clonotypes and omits some of them. Clone size and the V and J calls come from that table; the DNA yielded D and trimming. The sample consists of a few million clones, 80% to 95% of them appearing once. The J gene is TRBJ1-2, the V gene TRBV28; D not certain. Specimen: naive CD4+ T cells from PBMCs. Stated subset: CD45RA+ positively selected. This TCR derives from a man aged 18-30 years in good health. Some clones in this sample may be carry-over from other donors' samples. This CDR3 reads CASSSLGYGYTF. CDR3 DNA sequence: TGTGCCAGCAGTTCCTTAGGCTATGGCTACACCTTC.